This TCR beta chain was profiled in a study of control samples from healthy donors and cancer patients. Measured with immunoSEQ multiplex PCR; TCRdb has only the in-frame clones, and not every one. The sample holds 90,000 to 110,000 clones; around 89% are singletons and the top ten take approximately 15%. With V trimmed by 2 bases and J by 8 bases, 2 bases remained unmatched. The CDR3 spans 15 residues. Germline CDR1 reads MRHNA; CDR2 reads SNTAGT. This receptor was identified in a woman in her forties or fifties in good health. The chain has TRBV6-4 and TRBJ2-1, with 14 bases fitting TRBD2. The sequencing input was blood. The CDR3 here is CASSDGGLAGDEQFF. The CDR3, as DNA: TGTGCCAGCAGTGACGGGGGACTAGCGGGGGATGAGCAGTTCTTC.